The sequence of this T cell receptor (beta chain) was determined in a study of blood T cell repertoires in COVID-19. Background on the study: Specimens from acute and convalescent COVID-19 originated in the United States, Italy and Spain. T cells, B-cell-depleted T cells, or PBMCs provided the cDNA or gDNA that served as material.

From germline, CDR1 is MNHEY and CDR2 SVGAGI. The V and J ends lost 0 bases and 6 bases, in that order; junction bases with no gene match: 2. CDR3 length: 14 amino acids. Per the original data handling: From reference gene primer amplification, estimates of nucleated cell counts were derived. Clones were read by immunoSEQ multiplex PCR, and TCRdb kept only the in-frame ones, dropping some. V, J and clone size are taken as reported in that table, and D and trimming were inferred from the DNA itself. The data hold about 30,000 clones, with 85% to 90% observed a single time. The V call is TRBV6-5, the J call TRBJ1-2; 9 bases agree with TRBD1. The source material was peripheral blood. This sequence was found in a human donor in a cohort sampled during active COVID-19. CDR3 in amino acids: CASSYSGTGNGYTF. CDR3 in DNA: TGTGCCAGCAGTTACTCAGGGACAGGGAATGGCTACACCTTC.